The 27 T cell receptor beta chains listed next were all sequenced from one sample in a study of early stage breast cancer tumors. Sequencing used immunoSEQ multiplex PCR; TCRdb keeps in-frame clones, though not all of them. This sample carries around 31,000 clones, almost 75% of them seen once, and the ten largest clones take approximately 4.4%. The sequenced sample consisted of blood. The receptors derive from a person between 35 and 49 years old with breast cancer.

The rearrangement links TRBV9 to TRBJ2-1, with a possible D match to TRBD1 (5 bases). Trimming shortened V by 0 bases and J by 5 bases, and 12 bases separated the two germline ends. Germline V CDR1 and CDR2: SGDLS, YYNGEE. This CDR3 has 15 amino acids. The CDR3 region has the DNA TGTGCCAGCAGCGTAGGGGGCGGCAGTAACAATGAGCAGTTCTTC. It yields the protein CASSVGGGSNNEQFF.

The chain has TRBV10-3 and TRBJ2-4, with TRBD1 matching over 7 bases. The CDR3 consists of 15 residues. Germline values: CDR1 ENHRY, CDR2 SYGVKD. With V trimmed by 4 bases and J by 5 bases, 8 bases remained unmatched. The CDR3 region has the DNA TGTGCCATCAGTGTCGATCCCGGGACAGAAAACATTCAGTACTTC. As protein: CAISVDPGTENIQYF.

V gene TRBV9 combines with J gene TRBJ2-5; unclear D gene. The CDR3 loop spans 15 amino acids. With 0 bases removed from V and 1 base from J, the gap between germline ends came to 10 bases. Germline values: CDR1 SGDLS, CDR2 YYNGEE. CDR3 loop: CASSVVGRSQETQYF. CDR3 nucleotides: TGTGCCAGCAGCGTAGTAGGCCGGTCCCAAGAGACCCAGTACTTC.

This clone came up once. This CDR3 is CASSLRGANTGELFF. CDR3 sequence (DNA): TGTGCCAGCAGCTTAAGAGGGGCGAACACCGGGGAGCTGTTTTTT. The genes are TRBV11-3 and TRBJ2-2; the D call may be TRBD1 or TRBD2 (5 bases each). Per germline, CDR1 SGHNT and CDR2 YENEEA. The CDR3 runs 15 residues. The V end was cut by 2 bases, the J end by 0 bases, with 7 bases between.

The chain recombines TRBV5-1 with TRBJ2-2, with 8 bases lining up with TRBD2. The germline gives CDR1 SGHRS, CDR2 YFSETQ. The CDR3 has 16 amino acids. Germline trimming cut 4 bases from V and 3 bases from J; bases unmatched to any gene: 8. This chain's CDR3 is CASSDGLATHTGELFF. CDR3 nucleotide sequence: TGCGCCAGCAGCGACGGACTAGCTACTCACACCGGGGAGCTGTTTTTT.

The chain combines TRBV18 with TRBJ2-3; 9 nucleotides match TRBD2. Germline values: CDR1 KGHSH, CDR2 LQKENI. V dropped 1 base and J dropped 0; count of bases not matched to a gene: 14. This CDR3 contains 20 residues. For the CDR3, the DNA is TGTGCCAGCTCACCACTGTGGCTAGCGGGGCCCAAATCTAGCACAGATACGCAGTATTTT. Translating gives CASSPLWLAGPKSSTDTQYF.

The J gene is TRBJ2-6, the V gene TRBV28; D unresolved. Trimming left V 8 bases short and J 1 base short, with 3 bases between. From germline, CDR1 is MDHEN and CDR2 SYDVKM. The CDR3 sequence is 12 residues long. CDR3 DNA: TGTGCCAGCGGGTCTGGGGCCAACGTCCTGACTTTC. It encodes CASGSGANVLTF.

The chain couples TRBV7-9 to TRBJ2-1; TRBD2 matches at 8 bases. CDR1 SEHNR and CDR2 FQNEAQ come from the germline V gene (reference sequence). J lost 10 bases, V lost 1 base, and 6 bases had no gene match. The CDR3 is made up of 14 amino acids. The CDR3 loop reads CASSLVKIAGEQFF. In DNA form, the CDR3 reads TGTGCCAGCAGCTTAGTCAAAATAGCGGGAGAGCAGTTCTTC.

The chain joins TRBV5-1 to TRBJ2-1, with D possibly being TRBD1 (6 bases). The CDR3 extends over 14 amino acids. The V and J ends lost 2 bases and 7 bases respectively, with 13 bases between them. Germline loops: CDR1 SGHRS, CDR2 YFSETQ. The chain's CDR3 is CASSFLGAGNEQFF. DNA for the CDR3: TGCGCCAGCAGCTTTTTGGGGGCAGGAAATGAGCAGTTCTTC.

This chain links TRBV6-4 with TRBJ2-1; TRBD2 matches at 9 bases. The CDR3 covers 14 residues. The germline V gene has CDR1 MRHNA and CDR2 SNTAGT. V was pared by 3 bases and J by 12 bases, with 9 bases of the junction left unmatched. In DNA, the CDR3 is TGTGCCAGCAGTGATCAGCCGCGGGAGGGTGGGCAGTTCTTC. This sequence encodes CASSDQPREGGQFF.

V gene TRBV9 combines with J gene TRBJ2-3; 7 nucleotides agree with TRBD2. Per the germline V gene, CDR1 is SGDLS and CDR2 is YYNGEE. The CDR3 totals 16 residues. After removal of 1 base from V and 4 bases from J, the junction contained 9 bases not matched to a gene. CDR3 sequence reads: CASSVMWQGGADTQYF. DNA of the CDR3: TGTGCCAGCAGCGTAATGTGGCAGGGAGGGGCAGATACGCAGTATTTT.

In DNA, the CDR3 is TGTGCCAGCAGTTTAGGCTACGAGCAGTACTTC. Translation: CASSLGYEQYF. The chain is built from TRBV28 and TRBJ2-7; D is unresolved. V gave up 2 bases and J gave up 3 bases, with 2 bases separating them. Germline values: CDR1 MDHEN, CDR2 SYDVKM. CDR3 length equals 11 residues.

The table lists this clone with a count of one. The chain employs TRBV28 and TRBJ2-1; D might be TRBD1 or TRBD2, each matching 6 bases. CDR1 is MDHEN, CDR2 SYDVKM, per germline. The CDR3 is 15 amino acids. Between the trimmed V and J ends, which lost 4 bases and 7 bases, there was a span of 17 bases. The CDR3 nucleotides read TGTGCCAGCAGTTCCCCCGGGGGCGCGGGGAATGAGCAGTTCTTC. This gives the protein CASSSPGGAGNEQFF.

This clone has a handful of counts. The CDR3 loop reads CASSSRTGHTDTQYF. The CDR3 bases are TGTGCCAGTAGTTCCCGGACAGGCCACACAGATACGCAGTATTTT. The chain combines TRBV19 with TRBJ2-3, with 7 bases matching TRBD1. The CDR3 is 15 amino acids. The V gene end was trimmed by 5 bases and the J gene end by 2 bases; junction bases not matched to a gene: 7. CDR1 is LNHDA and CDR2 is SQIVND in the germline V gene (reference sequence).

The CDR3 DNA reads TGTGCCAGCAGTTCCCCGGGACAGGGGAAAAATGGCTACACCTTC. Protein sequence: CASSSPGQGKNGYTF. V gene TRBV28 combines with J gene TRBJ1-2, with 10 positions matching TRBD1. Germline lookup yields CDR1 MDHEN and CDR2 SYDVKM. The CDR3 is 15 amino acids. After removal of 4 bases from V and 6 bases from J, the junction contained 8 bases not matched to a gene.

V gene TRBV7-2 combines with J gene TRBJ2-3; D may be TRBD2 (5 bases). This CDR3 contains 16 residues. Germline V CDR1 and CDR2: SGHTA, FQGNSA. Trimming cost V 1 base and J 1 base, with 12 bases left between them. CDR3 nucleotides: TGTGCCAGCAGCTTAGACTACGTGGGAGGCACAGATACGCAGTATTTT. Translating gives CASSLDYVGGTDTQYF.

The V gene is TRBV4-1, the J gene TRBJ2-7, with TRBD1 identical over 8 bases. J lost 5 bases, V lost 2 bases, and 8 bases had no gene match. The CDR3 totals 15 residues. Per the germline V gene, CDR1 is MGHRA and CDR2 is YSYEKL. CDR3 region: CASSQPTGAFHEQYF. The CDR3 DNA follows: TGCGCCAGCAGCCAACCGACAGGGGCATTCCACGAGCAGTACTTC.

V is TRBV27 and J is TRBJ1-2; D is uncertain. Trimming removed 6 bases at V and 1 base at J, with 6 bases between. Germline V gene sequence: CDR1 MNHEY, CDR2 SMNVEV (reference sequence). There are 12 residues in the CDR3. CDR3 protein: CASRGNNYGYTF. The DNA for the CDR3 is TGTGCCAGCAGAGGAAATAACTATGGCTACACCTTC.

This clone was counted only a few times. The chain joins TRBV19 to TRBJ1-2; 9 bases map to TRBD1. This CDR3 contains 15 residues. Germline trimming cut 6 bases from V and 3 bases from J; bases unmatched to any gene: 8. CDR1 is LNHDA, CDR2 SQIVND, per germline (reference sequence). This CDR3 reads CASRGGTGFYYGYTF. CDR3 in DNA: TGTGCCAGTAGGGGAGGGACAGGGTTCTACTATGGCTACACCTTC. Full variable domain (rest looked up from reference TRBV19 and TRBJ1-2): DGGITQSPKYLFRKEGQNVTLSCEQNLNHDAMYWYRQDPGQGLRLIYYSQIVNDFQKGDIAEGYSVSREKKESFPLTVTSAQKNPTAFYLCASRGGTGFYYGYTFGSGTRLTVV.

The rearrangement joins TRBV6-1 to TRBJ2-1; no reliable D call. The V end lost 4 bases, the J end lost 4 bases, and 2 bases lay between the germline ends. This CDR3 is built from 11 residues. Germline V gives CDR1 MNHNS, CDR2 SASEGT. CDR3 region: CASSVYNEQFF. In nucleotides, the CDR3 is TGTGCCAGCAGTGTATACAATGAGCAGTTCTTC.

The V call is TRBV29-1, the J call TRBJ1-1; perhaps TRBD1 as D (6 bases). The ends were cut back, 7 bases at V and 2 bases at J, with 11 bases in the middle. CDR3 length: 12 amino acids. The germline CDR1 and CDR2 sequences are SQVTM and ANQGSEA. This CDR3 reads CSGGQSNTEAFF. CDR3 nucleotides: TGCAGCGGTGGACAGTCCAACACTGAAGCTTTCTTT.

The chain has TRBV29-1 and TRBJ2-3, with 10 bases fitting TRBD2. The CDR3 runs 13 residues. V lost 7 bases to trimming and J lost 4 bases; unmatched junction nucleotides: 5. The germline gives CDR1 SQVTM, CDR2 ANQGSEA. Here the CDR3 reads CSARLAGPDTQYF. DNA of the CDR3: TGCAGCGCCAGACTAGCGGGTCCAGATACGCAGTATTTT.

This rearrangement joins TRBV5-1 to TRBJ2-7; weak D call: TRBD1 (7 bases). The CDR3 is made up of 14 amino acids. V gave up 7 bases and J gave up 5 bases, with 19 bases separating them. Germline V gene sequence: CDR1 SGHRS, CDR2 YFSETQ. The CDR3 sequence: CASGRGALGDEQYF. The CDR3 DNA reads TGCGCCAGCGGCAGGGGGGCGCTTGGCGACGAGCAGTACTTC.

The rearrangement joins TRBV10-3 to TRBJ2-1; 9 bases fit TRBD2. The V segment lost 8 bases and the J segment 2 bases; nucleotides outside the gene matches: 7. The CDR3 is made up of 15 amino acids. Germline lookup yields CDR1 ENHRY and CDR2 SYGVKD. The CDR3 spells CAIGISGSAYNEQFF. DNA for the CDR3: TGTGCCATCGGGATTAGCGGGAGCGCCTACAATGAGCAGTTCTTC.

This clone was picked up a small number of times. The V gene is TRBV11-3, the J gene TRBJ2-1; D call uncertain. Looked up from germline, CDR1 is SGHNT and CDR2 is YENEEA. The CDR3 is 15 residues long. Trimming pared 1 base from V and 3 bases from J, leaving 10 bases between. CDR3 sequence: CASSLASGSYNEQFF. The CDR3 nucleotides are TGTGCCAGCAGCTTAGCATCTGGCAGCTACAATGAGCAGTTCTTC.

This clone was found once. The chain carries TRBV19 and TRBJ2-7; the match to TRBD1 covers 8 bases. The germline V gene has CDR1 LNHDA and CDR2 SQIVND (reference sequence). Germline trimming cut 6 bases from V and 3 bases from J; bases unmatched to any gene: 7. The CDR3 contains 14 residues. CDR3 DNA: TGTGCCAGTAGCGACCAGGGGGCTCTCTACGAGCAGTACTTC. Amino acids: CASSDQGALYEQYF.

This clone appeared once. V gene TRBV5-1 combines with J gene TRBJ2-7, with TRBD2 matching 7 bases. Germline V gene lookup returns CDR1 SGHRS and CDR2 YFSETQ. The J segment lost 0 bases and the V segment lost 0 bases, leaving 3 bases of the junction unmatched. The CDR3 is 15 amino acids. Here the CDR3 DNA reads TGCGCCAGCAGCTTGGTGGCGGGAGTCTCCTACGAGCAGTACTTC. This translates into CASSLVAGVSYEQYF.